This T cell receptor beta chain stems from a study of T cells in Graves' hyperthyroidism and ophthalmopathy (dated by TCRdb to about 2019). Regarding the research as a whole: Peripheral blood was sampled at the time of initial diagnosis, prior to any treatment. TCR V-J signatures able to tell the groups apart were searched for in a discovery cohort of 90 to 100 patients, of whom under 45 had Graves' ophthalmopathy and some 60 had stable Graves' hyperthyroidism. An independent validation cohort of fewer than 20 hyperthyroidism patients and more than 15 patients who later progressed to ophthalmopathy tested prospective prediction of ophthalmopathy. For training and testing, the 110 or so patients in the discovery cohort were randomly divided in a 7:3 ratio. In addition, the study compared T-cell repertoires in thyroid tissue and in blood from several Graves' hyperthyroidism patients. Following sampling, methimazole starting at 30 mg daily was given to hyperthyroidism patients, and high-dose intravenous methylprednisolone was given to ophthalmopathy patients. The paper describes TCR Vbeta CDR3 sequencing of around 130 peripheral blood samples, made up of fewer than 50 ophthalmopathy patients, some 80 hyperthyroidism patients and around 17 progressor patients.

Inclusive of the bounding cysteine and phenylalanine, the CDR3 is 14 residues long. Only the CDR3 DNA is retained, 42 bases long and in frame from the first base. Ends trimmed: V by 7 bases, J by 0 bases; bases unmatched to a gene: 5. CDR1 and CDR2, looked up from the germline V gene, are MNHNS and SASEGT. Stable Graves' hyperthyroidism was defined as the absence of progression to ophthalmopathy over 18 months of follow-up. The hyperthyroidism patients were between 18 and 65 years old and newly diagnosed, with a disease duration of less than 2 months. Any patient with an uncontrolled infection, another autoimmune disease, pregnancy or lactation was excluded. Clinical symptoms, serum thyroxine and TRAb, thyroid ultrasound, and orbital computed tomography formed the basis for the diagnoses. PBMCs were separated from approximately 10 ml of fresh peripheral blood using Ficoll-Paque density gradient centrifugation. Trizol reagent was used to extract total RNA, and RNA quality was then checked on an Agilent 2100 Bioanalyzer.

The TCR beta CDR3 regions were amplified from the RNA transcripts. The TCR CDR3 was subjected to a first round of RT-PCR using the HTBI primer set and the Qiagen OneStep RT-PCR kit. Libraries were constructed in a second round of multiplex PCR, after which size selection and purification were performed. Sequencing of the libraries was done on an Illumina HiSeq2000 using paired-end 100 bp reads. Per the original workflow: SOAPnuke was used to process the raw data, removing reads that contained adapters or uncalled bases, had a mean Phred below 15, or lacked an exact match to the constant primer or identifier. COPE v1.2.5 was used to merge the high-quality paired reads, and each unique nucleotide sequence was defined as a clonotype. MiTCR v1.1 was used to align the clonotypes against IMGT TRBV, TRBD and TRBJ reference segments. Only V-J combinations with frequency above 0.0001, covering 98% to 99.2% of repertoires, were analysed. A TCS score was defined as the ratio of F50 (clonal expansion) to E x V (chaos), with BLOSUM62-based TCRdist applied between CDR3 peptides within each V-J. Welch's t-statistics and random forest reduced roughly 530 V-J features to 13, which were used in a naive Bayes classifier (R e1071). Using fastp trimming at Q25 and MiXCR clonotype assembly, TCRdb reanalyzed the public sequencing data and kept in-frame beta chains. Rows with one shared CDR3 protein collapse into an entry with the most common genes and DNA. For this entry, the V and J calls and clone size follow TCRdb and not the study's own pipeline. The sample table shows approximately 380,000 distinct CDR3 sequences, and under 20% are seen once. The biggest ten clones account for approximately 4% of the sample.

In this sample, this clonotype turned up many times. Its recognized antigen is unknown. Base qualities were left out, and no much larger clone turns up one base away. What the study reported, not specific to this receptor: During validation, the model predicted progression to ophthalmopathy a median of approximately 6 months ahead of onset, with roughly 65% sensitivity and more than 72% specificity. Most expanded thyroid clonotypes (frequency above 0.001) were also found in blood, which suggests that blood repertoires may mirror thyroid immune responses. A model built on a 13 V-J signature distinguished ophthalmopathy from stable hyperthyroidism, reaching roughly 88% sensitivity and around 81% specificity in cross-validation and 80%/75% in testing. Sample size was not statistically predetermined, and blinding of investigators to group allocation was not performed.

The chain couples TRBV6-1 to TRBJ1-2; TRBD1 matches 7 bases in the middle. Sequencing was carried out using blood. The receptor comes from a woman between 18 and 29 years old with Graves' hyperthyroidism. CDR3 region: CASTDRATNYGYTF. The DNA reads TGTGCCAGCACTGACAGGGCCACTAACTATGGCTACACCTTC.